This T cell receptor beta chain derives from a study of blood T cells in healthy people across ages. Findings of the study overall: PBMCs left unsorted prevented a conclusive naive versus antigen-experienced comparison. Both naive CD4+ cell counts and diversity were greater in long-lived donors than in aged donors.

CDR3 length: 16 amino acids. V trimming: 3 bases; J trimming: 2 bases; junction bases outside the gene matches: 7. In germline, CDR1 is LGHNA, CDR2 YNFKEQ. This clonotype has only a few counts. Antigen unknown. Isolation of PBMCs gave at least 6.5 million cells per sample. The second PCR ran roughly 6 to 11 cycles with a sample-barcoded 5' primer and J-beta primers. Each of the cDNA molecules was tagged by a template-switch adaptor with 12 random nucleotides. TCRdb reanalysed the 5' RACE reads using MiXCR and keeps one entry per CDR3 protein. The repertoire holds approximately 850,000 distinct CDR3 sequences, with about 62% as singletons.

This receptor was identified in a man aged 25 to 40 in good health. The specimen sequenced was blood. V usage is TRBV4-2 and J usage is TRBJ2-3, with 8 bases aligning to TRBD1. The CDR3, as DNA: TGTGCCAGCAGCCATGCGACAGGGGCAAACACAGATACGCAGTATTTT. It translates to CASSHATGANTDTQYF.